This TCR beta chain derives from a study of blood T cell repertoires in COVID-19. Overall study context: Collection of acute and convalescent COVID-19 samples took place in the United States, Italy and Spain.

Sequenced by immunoSEQ multiplex PCR; TCRdb stores in-frame clones only, minus some. Here the sample spans about 220,000 clones, about nine tenths being singletons. As regards this clone: The junction departs from the called germline gene at one end, perhaps through a read error.

CDR1 and CDR2 (germline): LGHDT, YNNKEL (reference sequence). The CDR3 is made up of 12 amino acids. This clonotype originated in a woman aged 25 to 39 with acute COVID-19. The V and J genes are TRBV3-1 (or the pseudogene TRBV3-2) and TRBJ2-7; D may be TRBD1 (5 bases). The sample was PBMCs or T cells enriched from blood (not recorded which). The CDR3 DNA sequence: TGTGCCAGCAGCCAACTGGGGCAAGACTCCCACTTC. Translating gives CASSQLGQDSHF.